A selection of T cell receptor beta chains follows, all from one sample in a study of blood T cells in healthy people across ages. TCRdb itself ran the 5' RACE reads through MiXCR, one entry per CDR3 protein. The sample includes roughly 1.7 million distinct CDR3 sequences, 34% seen only once; the top ten take over 9%. The material sequenced was blood. The origin of the receptors is a woman younger than 45 in good health. The conserved cysteine and the conserved F or W are not part of the CDR3 here. Clone size is shown for a subset of rows, as once, few, many or a class of expanded clone.

size: .; V: TRBV5-4; J: TRBJ2-1; CDR3: ASSLAKGTKINNEQF
size: few; V: TRBV20-1; J: TRBJ2-7; CDR3: SASVAGVDEQY
size: few; V: TRBV6-5; J: TRBJ2-2; CDR3: ASSLTVLQTNTGELF
size: few; V: TRBV29-1; J: TRBJ1-1; CDR3: SAGWWGGPANTEVF
size: few; V: TRBV7-2; J: TRBJ1-2; CDR3: ASSSRQGAYRNGYT
size: .; V: TRBV3-1; J: TRBJ1-5; CDR3: ASSQVSDRVLNQPQH
size: few; V: TRBV27; J: TRBJ2-3; CDR3: ASSLSTRTDTQY
size: few; V: TRBV24-1; J: TRBJ2-2; CDR3: ATSEGPTGELF
size: .; V: TRBV9; J: TRBJ2-5; CDR3: ASSQIPGVEQY
size: few; V: TRBV6-1; J: TRBJ2-7; CDR3: ASSETPGQTYEQY
size: .; V: TRBV16; J: TRBJ1-1; CDR3: ASSQSQGVNTEAF
size: .; V: TRBV28; J: TRBJ2-5; CDR3: ASRRDPQGVEETQY
size: few; V: TRBV2; J: TRBJ2-3; CDR3: ASSGTSGGALVTQY
size: .; V: TRBV15; J: TRBJ1-1; CDR3: APSTNTEAF
size: .; V: TRBV28; J: .; CDR3: ASSLSSSGRSGYEQY
size: .; V: TRBV5-1; J: TRBJ1-1; CDR3: ASSFGSGGDEAF
size: once; V: TRBV6-1; J: TRBJ2-3; CDR3: TSSPGLAASGNTQY
size: .; V: TRBV3-1; J: TRBJ2-3; CDR3: ASSQDRKRNTDTQY
size: few; V: TRBV27; J: TRBJ2-6; CDR3: ASAGAFSGANVLT
size: .; V: TRBV6-5; J: TRBJ1-2; CDR3: ASRTRDRVGGYT
size: .; V: TRBV18; J: TRBJ2-3; CDR3: ASSDPGLAGPTQY
size: .; V: TRBV20-1; J: TRBJ2-7; CDR3: SARPQGKEQY
size: .; V: TRBV6-1; J: TRBJ2-5; CDR3: ACYSWGQGETQY
size: .; V: TRBV29-1; J: TRBJ2-7; CDR3: SVEGTGDTYEQY
size: few; V: TRBV4-1; J: TRBJ1-1; CDR3: ASSLSGTGGVSNTEAF
size: few; V: TRBV3-1; J: TRBJ2-7; CDR3: ASSPARTTNYEQY
size: many; V: TRBV7-3; J: TRBJ2-5; CDR3: ASSLSPQETQY
size: .; V: TRBV5-1; J: TRBJ2-7; CDR3: ASSFESDRGLYEQY
size: .; V: TRBV5-4; J: TRBJ2-1; CDR3: ASSLSWRDSRNEQF
size: once; V: TRBV15; J: TRBJ1-5; CDR3: ATSRVQGGNQPQH
size: many; V: TRBV30; J: TRBJ1-6; CDR3: AWRGRENSPLH
size: .; V: TRBV6-1; J: TRBJ1-5; CDR3: AILDREPNQPQH
size: .; V: TRBV10-3; J: TRBJ1-5; CDR3: AISERGGQGPNQPQH
size: .; V: TRBV6-6; J: TRBJ1-6; CDR3: ASSSRGRSSYNSPLH
size: .; V: TRBV5-6; J: TRBJ1-4; CDR3: ASSSGTGHEKLF
size: once; V: TRBV7-2; J: TRBJ2-7; CDR3: ASSPYRGISYEQY
size: many; V: TRBV12-3/TRBV12-4; J: TRBJ1-2; CDR3: ASSLTGTDGYT
size: .; V: TRBV10-3; J: TRBJ1-2; CDR3: AISVPGGANYGYT
size: .; V: TRBV6-5; J: TRBJ2-7; CDR3: ASSPRQGRRTYEQY
size: .; V: TRBV3-1; J: TRBJ2-3; CDR3: ASWGQTGGTQY
size: once; V: TRBV6-1; J: TRBJ1-2; CDR3: ASSEGGRYYGYT
size: few; V: TRBV11-2; J: TRBJ2-1; CDR3: ASSLNGGSEQF
size: .; V: TRBV20-1; J: TRBJ2-7; CDR3: SAPGWAGSYEQY
size: many; V: TRBV4-2; J: TRBJ2-7; CDR3: ASRPSLGELAGERGEQY
size: .; V: TRBV3-1; J: TRBJ2-2; CDR3: ASSQDVGVGYGERF
size: .; V: TRBV7-2; J: TRBJ2-7; CDR3: ASSLKFAGYEQY
size: .; V: TRBV7-9; J: TRBJ1-1; CDR3: ASSLSAEAF
size: .; V: TRBV12-5; J: TRBJ1-2; CDR3: ASGPGLKGYT
size: .; V: TRBV20-1; J: TRBJ2-3; CDR3: SAILAGTDTQY
size: many; V: TRBV27; J: TRBJ2-7; CDR3: ASGTYEQY
size: .; V: TRBV20-1; J: TRBJ2-1; CDR3: SARDTGEGGSYNEQF
size: few; V: TRBV12-3/TRBV12-4; J: TRBJ2-1; CDR3: ASSSGLAGGIYNEQF
size: .; V: TRBV7-9; J: TRBJ2-5; CDR3: ASSWTSGASQESQY
size: .; V: TRBV6-1; J: TRBJ2-3; CDR3: VSSDKGPGDTQY
size: .; V: TRBV20-1; J: TRBJ2-1; CDR3: SARVPGHYNEQF
size: few; V: TRBV27; J: TRBJ2-7; CDR3: ASSSRQLGEQY